The 17 T cell receptor beta chains presented below share a single source sample, sequenced in a study of identical twins. TCRdb analysed the 5' RACE reads with MiXCR anew, one entry per CDR3 protein. The table shows roughly 750,000 distinct CDR3 sequences, with approximately 21% occurring only once. The sample also formed part of further work on T cells expressing NK-cell markers.

Sequenced: PBMCs. The receptors shown here come from a woman aged 18-35 years in good health.

In its sample, this clonotype was seen a few times. V gene TRBV27 combines with J gene TRBJ1-5; TRBD1 is a possible D gene (6 bases). V lost 2 bases to trimming and J lost 10 bases, with 15 bases between them. Germline CDR1 is MNHEY and CDR2 is SMNVEV (reference sequence). CDR3 length equals 14 residues. In DNA, the CDR3 is TGTGCCAGCAGTTTAAAGGGGGGTTCTCGACCCCAGCATTTT. Its protein is CASSLKGGSRPQHF.

This clonotype came up a few times. This chain joins TRBV6-2 or TRBV6-3 and TRBJ2-2; 7 bases are shared with TRBD2. In germline, CDR1 is MNHEY, CDR2 SVGEGT. Trimming took 8 bases from V and 4 from J; bases not matched to a gene: 4. The CDR3 consists of 13 residues. The CDR3 DNA reads TGTGCCAGCGCCCTAGCGGTCACCGGGGAGCTGTTTTTT. It encodes CASALAVTGELFF.

The chain couples TRBV7-6 to TRBJ2-7, with D possibly being TRBD1 (5 bases). Germline assignment: CDR1 SGHVS and CDR2 FNYEAQ. The CDR3 totals 14 residues. Trimming removed 1 base from V and 7 bases from J, with 14 bases in between. The CDR3 sequence: CASSLVQGSWEQYF. CDR3 coding DNA: TGTGCCAGCAGCTTAGTTCAGGGTTCTTGGGAGCAGTACTTC.

V and J are TRBV5-5 and TRBJ2-3; the D is unclear. V shed 0 bases and J shed 5 bases, with 7 bases lying between them. Germline V gene lookup returns CDR1 SGHKS and CDR2 YYEKEE (reference sequence). CDR3 size: 13 residues. In DNA form, the CDR3 reads TGTGCCAGCAGCTTGGAGGATGTAGATACGCAGTATTTT. Translating gives CASSLEDVDTQYF.

This clonotype was observed a few times. The rearrangement joins TRBV5-1 to TRBJ1-6; D possibly corresponds to TRBD1 (5 bases). Per the germline V gene, CDR1 is SGHRS and CDR2 is YFSETQ. V shed 2 bases and J shed 8 bases, with 11 bases lying between them. The CDR3 length is 14 residues. The DNA for the CDR3 is TGCGCCAGCAGCTTTCGACAAGGGGATTCACCCCTCCACTTT. Its protein product is CASSFRQGDSPLHF.

This clonotype was counted between two and nine times. V usage is TRBV12-3 or TRBV12-4 and J usage is TRBJ2-7; weak D call: TRBD1 (5 bases). The CDR3 consists of 13 residues. The V end was cut by 6 bases, the J end by 7 bases, with 16 bases between. The CDR3 nucleotides read TGTGCCAGCAGCGATACTCAGGGCTGGGAGCAGTACTTC. Translating it yields CASSDTQGWEQYF.

The J gene is TRBJ1-4, the V gene TRBV5-6; no firm D call. V was clipped by 1 base and J by 7 bases, with 14 bases between them. This CDR3 contains 15 residues. Germline V gene lookup returns CDR1 SGHDT and CDR2 YYEEEE. CDR3 residues: CASSLIMGGREKLFF. In DNA, the CDR3 is TGTGCCAGCAGCTTGATTATGGGAGGGCGTGAAAAACTGTTTTTT.

This clonotype was counted a few times. CDR3 amino acids: CAIRPQGSGLEQFF. The CDR3 nucleotides read TGTGCCATCAGACCACAGGGTAGCGGGCTTGAGCAGTTCTTC. This sequence joins TRBV10-3 and TRBJ2-1; tentatively, D is TRBD2 (7 bases). The CDR3 covers 14 residues. V dropped 6 bases and J dropped 9 bases, with 18 bases sitting between them. Germline CDR1 and CDR2: ENHRY and SYGVKD.

This clonotype was picked up a small number of times. The chain uses TRBV9 and TRBJ2-7; 10 bases are shared with TRBD2. V shed 0 bases, J shed 6 bases, and the junction held 18 bases outside the gene matches. Per the germline V gene, CDR1 is SGDLS and CDR2 is YYNGEE. The CDR3 covers 19 residues. CDR3 region: CASSVAAVVGAGGRTEQYF. CDR3 sequence (DNA): TGTGCCAGCAGCGTAGCGGCCGTTGTGGGAGCGGGGGGGCGTACCGAGCAGTACTTC.

This chain links TRBV6-1 with TRBJ1-1, with D possibly matching TRBD1 (5 bases). The ends were cut back, 7 bases at V and 5 bases at J, with 17 bases in the middle. The length of the CDR3 is 14 residues. Germline V gene sequence: CDR1 MNHNS, CDR2 SASEGT. In DNA, the CDR3 is TGTGCCAGCACCAACGCTGGCCAGGGAACTGAAGCTTTCTTT. Encoded protein: CASTNAGQGTEAFF.

V gene TRBV20-1 combines with J gene TRBJ2-7; D is perhaps TRBD2 (5 bases). V lost 3 bases, J lost 0 bases, and 12 bases lay in between. Per germline, CDR1 DFQATT and CDR2 SNEGSKA (reference sequence). The CDR3 sequence is 14 residues long. The CDR3 spells CSASLGRDSYEQYF. The DNA for the CDR3 is TGCAGTGCTAGTTTAGGACGGGACTCCTACGAGCAGTACTTC.

The chain carries TRBV7-6 and TRBJ2-1, with 10 positions matching TRBD2. J gave up 9 bases and V 4 bases, and 3 bases lay outside the gene matches. Germline CDR1 is SGHVS and CDR2 is FNYEAQ. This CDR3 is built from 13 residues. CDR3 DNA: TGTGCCAGCAGCTCCCAGCGGGAGGGTGAGCAGTTCTTC. The encoded protein is CASSSQREGEQFF.

This clonotype appeared a few times. This rearrangement joins TRBV20-1 to TRBJ2-7, with D perhaps TRBD2 (6 bases). The V gene's germline CDR1 is DFQATT and CDR2 SNEGSKA (reference sequence). Trimming shortened V by 3 bases and J by 3 bases, and 12 bases separated the two germline ends. The CDR3 sequence is 13 residues long. CDR3 residues: CSARTLADYEQYF. CDR3 DNA: TGCAGTGCTAGGACACTAGCTGACTACGAGCAGTACTTC.

This clonotype appeared a few times. The chain uses TRBV12-3 or TRBV12-4 and TRBJ2-2, with 10 bases aligning to TRBD1. This CDR3 region has 16 residues. Trimming at V came to 6 bases and at J to 5 bases, leaving 9 bases not matched to a gene. Written as DNA, the CDR3 is TGTGCCAGCAGCCCTCAAGGGACAGGGGATACCGGGGAGCTGTTTTTT. It encodes CASSPQGTGDTGELFF.

CDR3 loop: CASSETSGMETQYF. CDR3 nucleotides: TGCGCCAGCAGTGAGACTAGCGGGATGGAGACCCAGTACTTC. The chain is built from TRBV10-2 and TRBJ2-5, with TRBD2 matching over 10 bases. The length of the CDR3 is 14 residues. The V gene's germline CDR1 is WSHSY and CDR2 SAAADI. Trimming cost V 2 bases and J 5 bases; bases outside gene matches: 2.

J is TRBJ1-1 and V is TRBV5-1, with a possible D match to TRBD1 (5 bases). This CDR3 has 15 amino acids. Germline loops: CDR1 SGHRS, CDR2 YFSETQ. V lost 1 base, J lost 0 bases, and 10 bases lay in between. The CDR3 reads CASSLQTGLNTEAFF. The CDR3 DNA follows: TGCGCCAGCAGCTTGCAAACGGGACTGAACACTGAAGCTTTCTTT.

This chain links TRBV7-6 with TRBJ2-1, with 8 bases matching TRBD2. The CDR3 is 16 amino acids. Trimming at V came to 9 bases and at J to 5 bases, leaving 15 bases not matched to a gene. Germline V CDR1 and CDR2: SGHVS, FNYEAQ. The CDR3: CASAWGLAGSDNEQFF. In DNA form, the CDR3 reads TGTGCCAGTGCTTGGGGGCTAGCGGGTTCGGACAATGAGCAGTTCTTC.